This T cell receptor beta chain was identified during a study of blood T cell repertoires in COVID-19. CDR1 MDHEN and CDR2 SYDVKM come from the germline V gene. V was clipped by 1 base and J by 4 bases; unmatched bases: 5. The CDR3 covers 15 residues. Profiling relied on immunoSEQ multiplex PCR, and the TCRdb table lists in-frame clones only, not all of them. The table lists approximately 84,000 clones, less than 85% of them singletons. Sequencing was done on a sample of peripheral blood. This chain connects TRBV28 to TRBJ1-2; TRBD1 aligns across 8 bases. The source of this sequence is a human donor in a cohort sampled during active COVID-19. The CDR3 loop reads CASSLSDRGSYGYTF. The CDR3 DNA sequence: TGTGCCAGCAGTTTATCAGACAGGGGCTCCTATGGCTACACCTTC.